The text below deals with one T cell receptor (beta chain). Germline V lookup: CDR1 MDHEN, CDR2 SYDVKM. This CDR3 comprises 14 residues. V was trimmed by 2 bases and J by 2 bases, leaving 9 bases between them. This entry is derived from a study of blood T cells in healthy people across ages. Through a sample-barcoded 5' primer and a J-beta primer mix, a second PCR was run for roughly 7 to 12 cycles. A single record per CDR3 protein comes from TCRdb applying MiXCR to the 5' RACE reads. The table lists roughly 830,000 distinct CDR3 sequences, 62% of them singletons. This TCR was recovered from a man aged 25-40 years in good health. Material: blood. The chain couples TRBV28 to TRBJ1-2; no definite D call. In DNA, the CDR3 is TGTGCCAGCAGTTTAATTCAGTCCAACTATGGCTACACCTTC. It specifies CASSLIQSNYGYTF.